What follows describes a single T cell receptor (beta chain). This clone's antigen is unknown. Qualities for individual bases were not recorded, and no much larger clone is one base off. The lymph node samples were taken from the axillary draining lymph nodes of breast cancer patients. The data were obtained in a study of breast tumors, draining lymph nodes, adjacent tissues (dated by TCRdb to 2016 to 2018). At the level of the whole study: The study compared TCR beta repertoires across tumor, adjacent nontumor tissue and axillary lymph nodes from breast cancer patients. The study was designed to assess the relationships and possible T-cell exchange between tumor, surrounding tissue and draining lymph node repertoires in human breast cancer.

TCRdb lists the instrument as Illumina HiSeq 2000. TCR beta chain libraries were generated through multiplex PCR amplification. High-throughput sequencing was used to analyze the amplified TCR beta chain products. In-frame beta chains were kept once TCRdb had trimmed the public reads at Q25 with fastp and called clones with MiXCR. Entries are consolidated by CDR3 protein sequence, retaining the most common genes and DNA. For this sample the table gives around 250,000 distinct CDR3 sequences, of which less than 40% were detected only once. The ten largest clonotypes hold about 3.9% of the sample. The cysteine opens and the phenylalanine closes a CDR3 of 16 amino acids. Of the read, only the CDR3 DNA is kept; its 48 bases are in frame from base 1. The germline V gene (reference sequence) gives CDR1 as LNHNV and CDR2 as YYDKDF. V was cut back by 3 bases and J by 2 bases, leaving a gap of 11 bases between them.

Broader findings and caveats from the paper: Tumor and nontumor tissue repertoires were significantly more similar in luminal-like than in basal-like breast cancer. T-cell repertoire diversity in tumors was found to be lower than in lymph nodes but higher than in nontumor tissue, and preferential V and J gene usage was observed. The conclusion that tumor T cells originate in lymph nodes was presented as consistent with a hypothesis rather than as directly demonstrated. The data were considered consistent with the idea that most tumor T cells come from the lymph node and then expand in tumor tissue.

Sequencing was carried out using axillary lymph node tissue. This TCR derives from a female donor with breast cancer. Some clones in this sample may be carry-over from other donors' samples. The chain uses TRBV15 and TRBJ1-6, with no confident D gene call. The CDR3 loop reads CATSSVGTAYNSPLHF. The bases read TGTGCCACCAGCAGCGTAGGAACCGCCTATAATTCACCCCTCCACTTT. The full variable domain, completed from the reference TRBV15 and TRBJ1-6 proteins outside the CDR3, reads DAMVIQNPRYQVTQFGKPVTLSCSQTLNHNVMYWYQQKSSQAPKLLFHYYDKDFNNEADTPDNFQSRRPNTSFCFLDIRSPGLGDTAMYLCATSSVGTAYNSPLHFGNGTRLTVT.